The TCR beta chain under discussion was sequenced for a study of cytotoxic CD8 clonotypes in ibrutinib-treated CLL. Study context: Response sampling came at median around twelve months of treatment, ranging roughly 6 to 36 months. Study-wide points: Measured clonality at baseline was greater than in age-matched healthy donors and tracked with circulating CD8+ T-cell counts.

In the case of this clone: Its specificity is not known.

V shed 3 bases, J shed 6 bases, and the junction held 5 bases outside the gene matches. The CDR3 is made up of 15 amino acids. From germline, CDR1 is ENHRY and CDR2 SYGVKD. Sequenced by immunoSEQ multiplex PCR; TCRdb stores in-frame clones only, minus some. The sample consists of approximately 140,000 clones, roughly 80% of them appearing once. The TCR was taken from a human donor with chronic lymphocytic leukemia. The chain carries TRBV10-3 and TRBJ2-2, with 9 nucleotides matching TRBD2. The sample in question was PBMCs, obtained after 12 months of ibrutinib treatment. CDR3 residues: CAISDGGRAAGELFF. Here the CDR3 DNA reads TGTGCCATCAGTGACGGCGGGAGGGCCGCCGGGGAGCTGTTTTTT.